The 22 T cell receptor beta chains presented below share a single source sample, sequenced in a study of OX40 agonist ivuxolimab in advanced cancers. The table came from immunoSEQ multiplex PCR; TCRdb's copy has only in-frame clones and leaves some out. This sample has tens of thousands of clones, with 88% found just once. The sequenced sample was CD4+ or CD8+ T cells sorted from blood, obtained in a trial of the OX40 agonist ivuxolimab. Receptors originate from an adult with an advanced solid tumor such as melanoma, head and neck, liver or kidney cancer.

The chain has TRBV4-2 and TRBJ2-1; 7 bases match TRBD2. Looked up from germline, CDR1 is LGHNA and CDR2 is YNFKEQ. The length of the CDR3 is 13 residues. The junction had 5 bases not matched to a gene; V was cut back by 4 bases and J by 8 bases. The CDR3 is CASSLGLVDEQFF. CDR3 nucleotide sequence: TGTGCCAGCAGCCTTGGACTAGTGGATGAGCAGTTCTTC.

The gene calls are TRBV2 and TRBJ1-1; TRBD1 might be the D (6 bases). From germline, CDR1 is SNHLY and CDR2 FYNNEI. Trimming removed 4 bases from V and 7 bases from J, with 16 bases in between. The CDR3 is 14 amino acids. The CDR3 loop is CASSVRTDPSEAFF. For the CDR3, the DNA is TGTGCCAGCAGTGTCAGGACAGACCCCAGTGAAGCTTTCTTT.

The chain joins TRBV6-6 to TRBJ2-3; D is unclear. The CDR3 is 13 residues long. Per germline, CDR1 MNHNY and CDR2 SVGAGI (reference sequence). Trimming took off 7 bases at V and 0 bases at J, with 8 bases between the two ends. The CDR3 sequence: CASNGASTDTQYF. CDR3 in DNA: TGTGCCAGCAACGGAGCTAGCACAGATACGCAGTATTTT.

This clone was seen only a few times. This chain uses TRBV4-1 with TRBJ1-4; unclear D gene. CDR1 MGHRA and CDR2 YSYEKL come from the germline V gene. This CDR3 contains 15 residues. V lost 0 bases and J 6 bases, leaving 11 bases between the germline ends. CDR3 DNA sequence: TGCGCCAGCAGCCAAGAGTGGCGCGATTATGAAAAACTGTTTTTT. It encodes CASSQEWRDYEKLFF.

The V and J genes are TRBV18 and TRBJ2-3; the D is unclear. The CDR3 runs 19 residues. Trimming pared 1 base from V and 1 base from J, leaving 21 bases between. Germline V gene sequence: CDR1 KGHSH, CDR2 LQKENI. The CDR3 reads CASSPQTANSISGTDTQYF. CDR3 nucleotides: TGTGCCAGCTCACCACAAACCGCGAATAGCATCTCTGGCACAGATACGCAGTATTTT.

The chain joins TRBV5-4 to TRBJ1-4, with 8 bases fitting TRBD1. The junction had 6 bases not matched to a gene; V was cut back by 4 bases and J by 7 bases. Germline CDR1 and CDR2: SGHNT and YYREEE (reference sequence). The CDR3 length is 14 residues. In DNA, the CDR3 is TGTGCCAGCAGCCTCGGGACAGGCGGTGAAAAACTGTTTTTT. Its translation: CASSLGTGGEKLFF.

This clone appeared a single time. This chain links TRBV6-6 with TRBJ2-1, with 8 bases that match TRBD2. The germline V gene encodes CDR1 MNHNY and CDR2 SVGAGI (reference sequence). The V gene end was trimmed by 5 bases and the J gene end by 10 bases; junction bases not matched to a gene: 16. There are 16 residues in the CDR3. The CDR3 DNA follows: TGTGCCAGCAGTCAGACTACGACGGGGGGGGCTGGGGAGCAGTTCTTC. Amino acids: CASSQTTTGGAGEQFF.

The chain employs TRBV27 and TRBJ2-7; D possibly corresponds to TRBD2 (6 bases). CDR1 and CDR2 (germline): MNHEY, SMNVEV (reference sequence). This CDR3 has 14 amino acids. The germline V and J ends were trimmed by 5 bases and 2 bases, with 13 bases remaining between them. CDR3 loop: CASSPRGSPYEQYF. Here the CDR3 DNA reads TGTGCCAGCAGTCCGCGGGGATCCCCCTACGAGCAGTACTTC.

This chain connects TRBV9 to TRBJ2-7, with 8 bases matching TRBD2. Trimming removed 0 bases from V and 3 bases from J; junction bases left unmatched: 5. Germline V gene sequence: CDR1 SGDLS, CDR2 YYNGEE. The CDR3 totals 15 residues. DNA of the CDR3: TGTGCCAGCAGCGTAGAGGGAGCGGGGGTCTACGAGCAGTACTTC. As protein: CASSVEGAGVYEQYF.

The chain employs TRBV5-8 and TRBJ2-1, with D tentatively TRBD1 (6 bases). The CDR3 is 12 residues long. Germline assignment: CDR1 SGHTS and CDR2 YDEGEE. The ends were cut back, 4 bases at V and 6 bases at J, with 8 bases in the middle. Here the CDR3 DNA reads TGTGCCAGCAGCCACAGGGTCAATGAGCAGTTCTTC. Translation: CASSHRVNEQFF.

The chain combines TRBV5-1 with TRBJ2-3; possibly TRBD1 for D (5 bases). V lost 2 bases to trimming and J lost 4 bases, with 8 bases between them. The CDR3 length is 13 residues. From germline, CDR1 is SGHRS and CDR2 YFSETQ. The CDR3 is CASSFQGSDTQYF. CDR3 nucleotides: TGCGCCAGCAGCTTTCAGGGTTCAGATACGCAGTATTTT.

The V call is TRBV5-1, the J call TRBJ1-1; 9 bases line up with TRBD1. The germline V gene has CDR1 SGHRS and CDR2 YFSETQ. This CDR3 has 14 residues. The V gene end was trimmed by 2 bases and the J gene end by 8 bases; junction bases not matched to a gene: 7. The CDR3 loop reads CASSFAGTGLEAFF. CDR3 bases: TGCGCCAGCAGCTTCGCCGGGACAGGGCTAGAAGCTTTCTTT.

V and J are TRBV5-5 and TRBJ1-5; D remains unclear. Germline V lookup: CDR1 SGHKS, CDR2 YYEKEE (reference sequence). This CDR3 contains 14 residues. V lost 4 bases and J 6 bases, leaving 14 bases between the germline ends. The CDR3 here is CASSPGRAAQPQHF. The CDR3 nucleotides read TGTGCCAGCAGCCCGGGAAGGGCTGCTCAGCCCCAGCATTTT.

Only one count was recorded for this clone. The V gene is TRBV6-6, the J gene TRBJ2-1; D gene ambiguous. Looked up from germline, CDR1 is MNHNY and CDR2 is SVGAGI (reference sequence). This CDR3 has 15 residues. The V end lost 6 bases, the J end lost 2 bases, and 14 bases lay between the germline ends. DNA of the CDR3: TGTGCCAGCAGAAGGCAGTCCCTGGCCTACAATGAGCAGTTCTTC. Translated, it gives CASRRQSLAYNEQFF.

J is TRBJ2-5 and V is TRBV29-1; D could derive from TRBD1 or TRBD2 (5 bases each). Germline values: CDR1 SQVTM, CDR2 ANQGSEA. The germline V and J ends were trimmed by 1 base and 1 base, with 10 bases remaining between them. The CDR3 totals 14 residues. The CDR3 nucleotides read TGCAGCGTTGAAGCATTTGGGGGCCAAGAGACCCAGTACTTC. Its translation is CSVEAFGGQETQYF.

CDR3 sequence reads: CASRASGAVGYGYTF. The DNA of the CDR3 is TGTGCCAGCAGGGCTAGCGGGGCGGTGGGCTATGGCTACACCTTC. The chain is built from TRBV28 and TRBJ1-2, with D possibly matching TRBD1 (5 bases). CDR3 length: 15 amino acids. CDR1 is MDHEN, CDR2 SYDVKM, per germline. Trimming took off 6 bases at V and 4 bases at J, with 18 bases between the two ends.

V usage is TRBV6-5 and J usage is TRBJ1-5; D possibly corresponds to TRBD1 (6 bases). The germline V and J ends were trimmed by 0 bases and 2 bases, with 8 bases remaining between them. Germline V gives CDR1 MNHEY, CDR2 SVGAGI. The CDR3 consists of 15 residues. The CDR3 reads CASSYSPGGNQPQHF. The CDR3 DNA reads as TGTGCCAGCAGTTACTCTCCAGGGGGCAATCAGCCCCAGCATTTT.

This chain joins TRBV5-1 and TRBJ2-5, with 7 bases that match TRBD1. The CDR3 has 13 residues. V lost 2 bases to trimming and J lost 3 bases; unmatched junction nucleotides: 1. Germline CDR1 and CDR2: SGHRS and YFSETQ. The CDR3 DNA sequence: TGCGCCAGCAGCTTCGGGACAGAAGAGACCCAGTACTTC. Translation gives CASSFGTEETQYF.

J is TRBJ1-2 and V is TRBV7-9; unclear D gene. Trimming removed 1 base from V and 4 bases from J, with 4 bases in between. Per germline, CDR1 SEHNR and CDR2 FQNEAQ (reference sequence). The CDR3 runs to 12 residues. CDR3 residues: CASSLDGYGYTF. As DNA, the CDR3 is TGTGCCAGCAGCTTAGATGGCTATGGCTACACCTTC.

The V and J genes are TRBV11-2 and TRBJ1-5, with D unclear. The CDR3 runs to 13 residues. Trimming left V 5 bases short and J 6 bases short, with 11 bases between. The germline CDR1 and CDR2 sequences are SGHAT and FQNNGV. CDR3 sequence reads: CASSLGMGQPQHF. CDR3 bases: TGTGCCAGCAGCCTGGGGATGGGTCAGCCCCAGCATTTT.

The chain has TRBV5-1 and TRBJ2-7, with D maybe TRBD1 (6 bases). Trimming took off 7 bases at V and 2 bases at J, with 13 bases between the two ends. CDR3 length: 13 residues. Germline CDR1 is SGHRS and CDR2 is YFSETQ. The CDR3 sequence: CASGRGFTYEQYF. The CDR3 DNA is TGCGCCAGCGGAAGGGGGTTTACCTACGAGCAGTACTTC.

The chain links TRBV11-2 to TRBJ2-1, with 14 nucleotides matching TRBD2. The V and J ends lost 4 bases and 5 bases, in that order; junction bases with no gene match: 13. CDR3 length: 19 residues. Germline values: CDR1 SGHAT, CDR2 FQNNGV. The CDR3 sequence: CASSYRTSGGFTPHNEQFF. For the CDR3, the DNA is TGTGCCAGCAGCTATCGGACTAGCGGGGGGTTTACCCCTCACAATGAGCAGTTCTTC.